What follows describes a single T cell receptor beta chain. This sample was taken from a study of blood T cell repertoires in COVID-19. Produced via immunoSEQ multiplex PCR; TCRdb's table is partial and in-frame only. The data contain about 160,000 clones, 60% to 85% of them singletons. The CDR3 contains 12 residues. V was cut by 4 bases and J by 4 bases, with 8 bases left in between. Germline loops: CDR1 LNHDA, CDR2 SQIVND (reference sequence). The chain uses TRBV19 and TRBJ2-7, with a tentative D call TRBD1 (6 bases). The specimen sequenced was peripheral blood. The sequence came from a man aged 70-80 years with acute or convalescent COVID-19. The CDR3 DNA reads as TGTGCCAGTAGTAAACAGGGTTACGAGCAGTACTTC. This sequence encodes CASSKQGYEQYF. Filled out from reference TRBV19 and TRBJ2-7, the complete variable domain reads DGGITQSPKYLFRKEGQNVTLSCEQNLNHDAMYWYRQDPGQGLRLIYYSQIVNDFQKGDIAEGYSVSREKKESFPLTVTSAQKNPTAFYLCASSKQGYEQYFGPGTRLTVT.